This TCR beta chain originates from a study of blood T cell repertoires in COVID-19. Overall study: COVID-19 samples from acute and convalescent phases originated in the United States, Italy and Spain. The analysed material was cDNA or gDNA that came from T cells, B-cell-depleted T cells, or PBMCs.

Original data processing: It was from reference gene primer amplification that nucleated cell counts were estimated. TCRdb keeps only in-frame clones here, not all; method: immunoSEQ multiplex PCR. V, J and clone size are those of that table, while D and trimming were read from the DNA. This sample has roughly 250,000 clones, with around 82% found just once. Sequenced input: peripheral blood. The sequence derives from a woman aged 70-85 years with acute or convalescent COVID-19.

CDR3: CASSDLWPQHF. The CDR3 nucleotides read TGTGCCAGCAGTGACCTCTGGCCCCAGCATTTT. V gene TRBV6-1 combines with J gene TRBJ1-5; the D is unclear. Per the germline V gene, CDR1 is MNHNS and CDR2 is SASEGT. With 3 bases removed from V and 9 bases from J, the gap between germline ends came to 6 bases. This CDR3 comprises 11 residues.